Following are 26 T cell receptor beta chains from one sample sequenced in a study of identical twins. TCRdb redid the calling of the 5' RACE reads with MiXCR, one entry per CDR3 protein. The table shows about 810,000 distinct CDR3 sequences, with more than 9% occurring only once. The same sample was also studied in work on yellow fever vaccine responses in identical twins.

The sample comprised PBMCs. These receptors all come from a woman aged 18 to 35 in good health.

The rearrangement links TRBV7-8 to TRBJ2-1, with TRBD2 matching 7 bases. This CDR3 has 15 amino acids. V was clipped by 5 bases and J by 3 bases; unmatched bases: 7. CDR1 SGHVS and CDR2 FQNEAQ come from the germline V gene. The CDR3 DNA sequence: TGTGCCAGCAGCGACCGACTAGCAAGCTACAATGAGCAGTTCTTC. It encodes CASSDRLASYNEQFF.

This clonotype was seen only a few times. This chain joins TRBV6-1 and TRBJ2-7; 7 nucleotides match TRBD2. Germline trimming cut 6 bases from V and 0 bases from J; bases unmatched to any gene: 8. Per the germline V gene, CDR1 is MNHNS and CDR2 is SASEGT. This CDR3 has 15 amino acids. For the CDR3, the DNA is TGTGCCAGCAGAATTAGCGGGCTGAGCTCCTACGAGCAGTACTTC. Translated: CASRISGLSSYEQYF.

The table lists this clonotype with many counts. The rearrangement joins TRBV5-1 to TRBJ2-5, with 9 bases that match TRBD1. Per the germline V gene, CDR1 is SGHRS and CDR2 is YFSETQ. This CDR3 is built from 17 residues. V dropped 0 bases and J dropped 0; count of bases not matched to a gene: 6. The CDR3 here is CASSLARQGEYQETQYF. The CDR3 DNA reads TGCGCCAGCAGCTTGGCCAGACAGGGGGAATACCAAGAGACCCAGTACTTC. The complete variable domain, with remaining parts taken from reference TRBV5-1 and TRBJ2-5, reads KAGVTQTPRYLIKTRGQQVTLSCSPISGHRSVSWYQQTPGQGLQFLFEYFSETQRNKGNFPGRFSGRQFSNSRSEMNVSTLELGDSALYLCASSLARQGEYQETQYFGPGTRLLVL.

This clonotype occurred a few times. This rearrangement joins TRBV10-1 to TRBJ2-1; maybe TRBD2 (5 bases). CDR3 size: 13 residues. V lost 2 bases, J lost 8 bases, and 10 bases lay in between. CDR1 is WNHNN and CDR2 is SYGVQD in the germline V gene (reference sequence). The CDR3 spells CASSEQIGDEQFF. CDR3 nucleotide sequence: TGCGCCAGCAGTGAGCAGATCGGGGATGAGCAGTTCTTC.

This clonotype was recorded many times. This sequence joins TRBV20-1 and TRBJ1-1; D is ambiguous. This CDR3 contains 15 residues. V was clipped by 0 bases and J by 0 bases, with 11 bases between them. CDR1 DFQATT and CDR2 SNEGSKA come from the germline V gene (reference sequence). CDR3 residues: CSARDRGSLNTEAFF. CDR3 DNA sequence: TGCAGTGCTAGAGATCGCGGGAGTTTGAACACTGAAGCTTTCTTT.

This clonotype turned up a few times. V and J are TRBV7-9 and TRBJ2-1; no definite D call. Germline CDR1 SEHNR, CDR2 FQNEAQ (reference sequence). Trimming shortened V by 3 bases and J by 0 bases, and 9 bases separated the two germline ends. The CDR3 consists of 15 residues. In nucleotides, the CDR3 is TGTGCCAGCAGCTTGGAGTTTGTCTCCTACAATGAGCAGTTCTTC. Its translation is CASSLEFVSYNEQFF.

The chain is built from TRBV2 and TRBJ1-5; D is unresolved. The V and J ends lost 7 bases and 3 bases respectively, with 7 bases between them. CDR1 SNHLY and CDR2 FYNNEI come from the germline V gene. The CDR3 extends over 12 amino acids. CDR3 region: CASKFLNQPQHF. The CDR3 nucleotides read TGTGCCAGCAAATTCCTCAATCAGCCCCAGCATTTT.

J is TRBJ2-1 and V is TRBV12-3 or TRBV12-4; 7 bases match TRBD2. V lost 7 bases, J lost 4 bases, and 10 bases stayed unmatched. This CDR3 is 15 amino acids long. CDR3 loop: CASTPGTTDYNEQFF. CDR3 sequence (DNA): TGTGCCAGCACCCCCGGGACTACCGATTACAATGAGCAGTTCTTC.

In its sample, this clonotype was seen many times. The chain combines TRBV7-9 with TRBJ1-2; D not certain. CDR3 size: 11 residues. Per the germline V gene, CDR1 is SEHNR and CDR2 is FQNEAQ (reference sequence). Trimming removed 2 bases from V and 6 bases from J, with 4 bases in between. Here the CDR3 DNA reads TGTGCCAGCAGCTTATCGCATGGCTACACCTTC. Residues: CASSLSHGYTF.

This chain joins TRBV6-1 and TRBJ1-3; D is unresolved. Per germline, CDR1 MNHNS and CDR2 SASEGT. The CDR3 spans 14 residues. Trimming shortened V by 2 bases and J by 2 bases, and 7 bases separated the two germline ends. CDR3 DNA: TGTGCCAGCAGTGAAAGCTCAGCTGGAAACACCATATATTTT. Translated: CASSESSAGNTIYF.

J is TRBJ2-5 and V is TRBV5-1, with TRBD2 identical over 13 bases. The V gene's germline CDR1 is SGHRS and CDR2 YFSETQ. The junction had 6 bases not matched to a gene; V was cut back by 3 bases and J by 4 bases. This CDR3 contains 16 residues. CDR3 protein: CASSSRTSGGRETQYF. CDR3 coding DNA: TGCGCCAGCAGCTCGAGGACTAGCGGGGGAAGAGAGACCCAGTACTTC.

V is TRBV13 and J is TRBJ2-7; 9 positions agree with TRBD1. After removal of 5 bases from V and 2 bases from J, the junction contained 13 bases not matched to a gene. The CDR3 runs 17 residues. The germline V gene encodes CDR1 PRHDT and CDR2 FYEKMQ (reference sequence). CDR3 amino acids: CASSERTWGQGPYEQYF. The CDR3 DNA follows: TGTGCCAGCAGCGAGAGGACCTGGGGACAGGGTCCCTACGAGCAGTACTTC.

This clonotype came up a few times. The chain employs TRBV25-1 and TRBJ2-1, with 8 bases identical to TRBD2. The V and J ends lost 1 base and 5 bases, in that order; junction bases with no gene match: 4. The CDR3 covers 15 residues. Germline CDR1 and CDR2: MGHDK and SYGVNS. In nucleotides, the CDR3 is TGTGCCAGCAGTGAATGGCGGGGGGCAAACAATGAGCAGTTCTTC. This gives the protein CASSEWRGANNEQFF.

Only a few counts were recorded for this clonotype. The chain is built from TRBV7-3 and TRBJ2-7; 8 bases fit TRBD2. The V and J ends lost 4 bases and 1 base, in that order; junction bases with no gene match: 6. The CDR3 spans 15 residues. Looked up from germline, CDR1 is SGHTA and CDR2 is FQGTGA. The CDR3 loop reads CASSSLAGTSYEQYF. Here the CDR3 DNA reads TGTGCCAGCAGCTCCTTAGCGGGGACTTCCTACGAGCAGTACTTC.

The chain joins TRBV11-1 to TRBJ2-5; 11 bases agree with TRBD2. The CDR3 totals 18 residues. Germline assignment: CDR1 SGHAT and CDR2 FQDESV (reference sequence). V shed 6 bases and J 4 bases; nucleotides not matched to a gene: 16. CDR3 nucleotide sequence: TGTGCCAGCAGGGGATCCATGACTAGCGGGATTTTGCGAGAGACCCAGTACTTC. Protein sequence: CASRGSMTSGILRETQYF.

CDR3 amino acids: CASSTSGTFQETQYF. CDR3 in DNA: TGTGCCAGCAGTACTAGCGGGACCTTTCAAGAGACCCAGTACTTC. The chain carries TRBV11-2 and TRBJ2-5; 10 nucleotides match TRBD2. CDR3 length: 15 amino acids. Per germline, CDR1 SGHAT and CDR2 FQNNGV. J was trimmed by 2 bases and V by 6 bases; bases with no gene match: 6.

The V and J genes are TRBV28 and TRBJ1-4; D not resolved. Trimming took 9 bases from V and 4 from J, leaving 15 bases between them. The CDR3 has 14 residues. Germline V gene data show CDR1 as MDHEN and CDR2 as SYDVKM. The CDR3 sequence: CASGSGTYNEKLFF. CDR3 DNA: TGTGCCAGTGGTTCGGGAACTTATAATGAAAAACTGTTTTTT.

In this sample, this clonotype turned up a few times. CDR3 DNA sequence: TGTGCCTCGCAGGGACTAGCCAAAAACATTCAGTACTTC. Protein product: CASQGLAKNIQYF. The V call is TRBV19, the J call TRBJ2-4, with a possible D match to TRBD2 (6 bases). The CDR3 is 13 residues long. Trimming pared 11 bases from V and 0 bases from J, leaving 11 bases between. Per germline, CDR1 LNHDA and CDR2 SQIVND (reference sequence).

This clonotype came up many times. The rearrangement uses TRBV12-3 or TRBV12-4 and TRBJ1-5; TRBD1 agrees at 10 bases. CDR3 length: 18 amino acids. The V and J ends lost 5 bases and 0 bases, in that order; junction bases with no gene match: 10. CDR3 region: CASSPRDRGTISNQPQHF. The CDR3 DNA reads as TGTGCCAGCAGTCCGCGGGACAGGGGAACAATTAGCAATCAGCCCCAGCATTTT.

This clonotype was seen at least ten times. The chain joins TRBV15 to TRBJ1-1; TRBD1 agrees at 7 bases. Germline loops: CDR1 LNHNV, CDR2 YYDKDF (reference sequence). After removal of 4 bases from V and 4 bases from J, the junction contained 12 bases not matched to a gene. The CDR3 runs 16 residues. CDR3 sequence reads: CATSKKTGWESTEAFF. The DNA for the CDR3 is TGTGCCACCAGCAAAAAGACAGGGTGGGAAAGCACTGAAGCTTTCTTT.

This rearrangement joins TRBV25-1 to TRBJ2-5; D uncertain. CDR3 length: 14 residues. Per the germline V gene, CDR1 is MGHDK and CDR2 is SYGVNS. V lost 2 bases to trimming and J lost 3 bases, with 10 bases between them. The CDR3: CASSEAKGKETQYF. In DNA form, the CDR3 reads TGTGCCAGCAGTGAAGCTAAGGGAAAAGAGACCCAGTACTTC.

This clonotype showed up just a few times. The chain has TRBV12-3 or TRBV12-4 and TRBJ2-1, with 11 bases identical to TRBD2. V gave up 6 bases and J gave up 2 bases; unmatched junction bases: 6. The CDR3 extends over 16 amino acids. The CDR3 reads CASSWTSGPTYNEQFF. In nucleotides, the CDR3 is TGTGCCAGCAGCTGGACTAGCGGGCCGACCTACAATGAGCAGTTCTTC.

CDR3 bases: TGTGCCAGCAGTGTGTTTGGCGGGAGCTCCTACAATGAGCAGTTCTTC. It encodes CASSVFGGSSYNEQFF. V usage is TRBV12-3 or TRBV12-4 and J usage is TRBJ2-1, with TRBD2 matching over 7 bases. Trimming at V came to 5 bases and at J to 0 bases, leaving 7 bases not matched to a gene. The CDR3 spans 16 residues.

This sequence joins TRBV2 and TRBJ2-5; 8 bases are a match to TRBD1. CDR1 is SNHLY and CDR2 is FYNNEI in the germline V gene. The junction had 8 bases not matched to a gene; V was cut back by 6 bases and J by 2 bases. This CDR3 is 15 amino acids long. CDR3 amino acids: CASRAGQGIQETQYF. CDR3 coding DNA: TGTGCCAGCAGGGCCGGACAGGGCATACAAGAGACCCAGTACTTC.

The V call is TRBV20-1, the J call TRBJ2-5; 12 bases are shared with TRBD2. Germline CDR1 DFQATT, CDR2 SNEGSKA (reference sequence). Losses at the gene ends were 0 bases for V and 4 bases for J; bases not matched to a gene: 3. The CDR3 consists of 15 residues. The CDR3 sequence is CSARDPSGGAETQYF. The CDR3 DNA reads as TGCAGTGCTAGAGATCCTAGCGGGGGGGCAGAGACCCAGTACTTC.

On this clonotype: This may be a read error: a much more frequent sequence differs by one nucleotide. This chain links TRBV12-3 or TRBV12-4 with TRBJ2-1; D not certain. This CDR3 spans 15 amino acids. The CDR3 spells CANSLNGVSYNEQFF. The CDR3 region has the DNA TGTGCCAACAGTTTGAACGGTGTCTCCTACAATGAGCAGTTCTTC.